This T cell receptor (beta chain) appears in the sequencing data of a study of T cell repertoires in cytomegalovirus infection. The study's findings and limits: The ex vivo response was dominated by HLA-C-restricted CMV-specific TCR beta clonotypes.

V was clipped by 3 bases and J by 12 bases, with 17 bases between them. This CDR3 region has 13 residues. Regarding this clonotype: No antigen is known for it.

TCRdb re-analysed the reads in MiXCR, keeping a single row per CDR3 protein. The table has 350,000 to 550,000 distinct CDR3 sequences, under 40% seen once. The receptor comes from a human donor in good health (CMV status not recorded). Some clones in this sample may be carry-over from other donors' samples. This chain joins TRBV12-3 or TRBV12-4 and TRBJ1-1; D ambiguous. Specimen: PBMCs. The CDR3 region has the DNA TGTGCCAGCAGTTTTGACCCTTGGGCGGAATCTTTCTTT. It codes for CASSFDPWAESFF.